The T cell receptor beta chain described here comes from a study of T cell changes during pregnancy in multiple sclerosis. TCRdb keeps only in-frame clones here, not all; method: immunoSEQ multiplex PCR. The sample records around 36,000 clones, about 91% being singletons. This specimen consisted of CD8+ T cells from peripheral blood mononuclear cells, obtained before pregnancy. This sequence was found in a female donor with multiple sclerosis, enrolled in a pregnancy study.

In DNA form, the CDR3 reads TGTGCCAGCAGTTTACTCGGGACAGGGGGTGAAAAACTGTTTTTT. Translation gives CASSLLGTGGEKLFF. The rearrangement joins TRBV27 to TRBJ1-4; 11 nucleotides line up with TRBD1. With 2 bases clipped from V and 7 bases from J, the junction kept 3 bases outside the gene matches. The germline gives CDR1 MNHEY, CDR2 SMNVEV (reference sequence). This CDR3 region has 15 residues.